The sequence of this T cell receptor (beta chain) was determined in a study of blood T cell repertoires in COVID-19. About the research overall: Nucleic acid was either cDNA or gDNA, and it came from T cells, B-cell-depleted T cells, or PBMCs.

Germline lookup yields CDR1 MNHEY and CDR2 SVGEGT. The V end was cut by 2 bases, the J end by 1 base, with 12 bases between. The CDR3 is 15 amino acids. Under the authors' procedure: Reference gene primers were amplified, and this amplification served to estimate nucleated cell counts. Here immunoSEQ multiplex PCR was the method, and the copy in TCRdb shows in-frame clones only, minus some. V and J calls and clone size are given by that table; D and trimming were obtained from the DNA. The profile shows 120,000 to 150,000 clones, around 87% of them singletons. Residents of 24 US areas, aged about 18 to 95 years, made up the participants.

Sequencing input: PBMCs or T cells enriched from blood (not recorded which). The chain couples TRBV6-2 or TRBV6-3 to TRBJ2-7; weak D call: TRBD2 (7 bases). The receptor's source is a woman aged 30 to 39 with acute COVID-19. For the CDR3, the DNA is TGTGCCAGCAGTTACGGGGGGGGCCCTTCCTACGAGCAGTACTTC. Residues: CASSYGGGPSYEQYF.